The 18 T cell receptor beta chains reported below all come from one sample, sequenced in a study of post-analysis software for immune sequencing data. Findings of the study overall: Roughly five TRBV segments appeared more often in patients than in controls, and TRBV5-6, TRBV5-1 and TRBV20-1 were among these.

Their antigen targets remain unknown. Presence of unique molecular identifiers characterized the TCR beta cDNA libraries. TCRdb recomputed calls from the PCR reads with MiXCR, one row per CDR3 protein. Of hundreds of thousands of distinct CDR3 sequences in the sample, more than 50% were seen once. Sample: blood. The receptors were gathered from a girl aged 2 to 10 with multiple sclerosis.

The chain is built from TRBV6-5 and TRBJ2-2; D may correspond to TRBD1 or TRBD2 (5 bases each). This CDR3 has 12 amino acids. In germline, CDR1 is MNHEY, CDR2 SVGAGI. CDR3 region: CGSGLNTGELFF. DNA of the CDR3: TGTGGATCGGGGCTTAACACCGGGGAGCTGTTTTTT.

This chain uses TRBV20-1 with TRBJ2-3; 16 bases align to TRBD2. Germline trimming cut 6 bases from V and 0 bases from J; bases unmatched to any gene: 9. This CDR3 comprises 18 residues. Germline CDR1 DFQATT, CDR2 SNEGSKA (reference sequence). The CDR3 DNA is TGCAGTGCAGACGGGACTAGCGGGAGGGAAACTAGCACAGATACGCAGTATTTT. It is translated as CSADGTSGRETSTDTQYF.

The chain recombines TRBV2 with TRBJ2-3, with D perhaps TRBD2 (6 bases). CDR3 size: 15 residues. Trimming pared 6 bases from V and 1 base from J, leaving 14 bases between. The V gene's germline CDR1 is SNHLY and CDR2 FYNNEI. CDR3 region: CASSARRGRTDTQYF. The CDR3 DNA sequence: TGTGCCAGCAGCGCAAGGCGGGGCCGCACAGATACGCAGTATTTT.

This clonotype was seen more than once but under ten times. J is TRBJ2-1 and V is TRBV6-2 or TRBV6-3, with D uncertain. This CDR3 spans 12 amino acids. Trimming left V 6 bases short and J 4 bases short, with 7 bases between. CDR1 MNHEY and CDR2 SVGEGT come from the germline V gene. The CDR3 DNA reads TGTGCCAGCAGGCATGGGTACAATGAGCAGTTCTTC. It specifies CASRHGYNEQFF.

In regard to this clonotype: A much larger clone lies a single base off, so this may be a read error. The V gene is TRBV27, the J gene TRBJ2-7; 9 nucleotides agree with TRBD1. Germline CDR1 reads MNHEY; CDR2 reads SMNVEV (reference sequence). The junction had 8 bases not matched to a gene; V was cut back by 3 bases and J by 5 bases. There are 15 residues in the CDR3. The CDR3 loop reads CASSFGTGNCDEQYF. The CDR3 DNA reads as TGTGCCAGCAGTTTCGGGACAGGGAATTGTGACGAGCAGTACTTC.

CDR3 region: CSTTETSGIYEQYF. DNA of the CDR3: TGCAGTACTACCGAGACTAGCGGGATTTACGAGCAGTACTTC. The J gene is TRBJ2-7, the V gene TRBV20-1; 11 bases align to TRBD2. The germline V gene encodes CDR1 DFQATT and CDR2 SNEGSKA (reference sequence). The CDR3 runs 14 residues. Trimming at V came to 8 bases and at J to 4 bases, leaving 10 bases not matched to a gene.

DNA for the CDR3: TGTGCCAGCAGTTACGAGTTAGCGGGGATTTATGGCTACACCTTC. It specifies CASSYELAGIYGYTF. This chain links TRBV6-2 or TRBV6-3 with TRBJ1-2; no reliable D call. Germline CDR1 MNHEY, CDR2 SVGEGT. V lost 2 bases and J 5 bases, leaving 15 bases between the germline ends. The CDR3 extends over 15 amino acids.

CDR3 residues: CASSYLYTGELFF. The CDR3 nucleotides are TGTGCCAGCAGTTACTTATACACCGGGGAGCTGTTTTTT. The V call is TRBV6-2 or TRBV6-3, the J call TRBJ2-2; the D is unclear. The CDR3 extends over 13 amino acids. The germline V gene encodes CDR1 MNHEY and CDR2 SVGEGT. V lost 1 base and J 3 bases, leaving 3 bases between the germline ends.

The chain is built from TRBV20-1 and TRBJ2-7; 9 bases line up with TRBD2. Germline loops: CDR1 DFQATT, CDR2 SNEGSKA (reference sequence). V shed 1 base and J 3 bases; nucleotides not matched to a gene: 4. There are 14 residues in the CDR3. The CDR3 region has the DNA TGCAGTGCTAGAGTTACTAGCGGGCGCTACGAGCAGTACTTC. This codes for CSARVTSGRYEQYF.

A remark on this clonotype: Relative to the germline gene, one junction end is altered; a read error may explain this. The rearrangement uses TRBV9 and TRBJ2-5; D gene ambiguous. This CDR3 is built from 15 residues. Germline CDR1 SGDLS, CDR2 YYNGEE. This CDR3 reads CASSVGVNLQETRYF. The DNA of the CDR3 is TGTGCCAGCAGCGTAGGGGTAAACTTACAAGAGACCCGGTACTTC.

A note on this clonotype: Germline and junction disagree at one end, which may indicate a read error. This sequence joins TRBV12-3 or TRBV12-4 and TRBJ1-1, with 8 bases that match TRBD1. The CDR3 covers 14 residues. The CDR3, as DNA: TGTGTCAGCAGTTCTGGACAGGGAGGGACTGAAGCTTTCTTT. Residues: CVSSSGQGGTEAFF.

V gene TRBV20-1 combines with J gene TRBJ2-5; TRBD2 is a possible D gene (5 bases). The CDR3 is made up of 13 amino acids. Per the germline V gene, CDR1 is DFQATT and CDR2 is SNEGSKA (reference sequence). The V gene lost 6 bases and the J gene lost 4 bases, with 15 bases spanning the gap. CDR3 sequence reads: CSAPPGGGETQYF. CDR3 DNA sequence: TGCAGTGCCCCCCCCGGAGGAGGAGAGACCCAGTACTTC.

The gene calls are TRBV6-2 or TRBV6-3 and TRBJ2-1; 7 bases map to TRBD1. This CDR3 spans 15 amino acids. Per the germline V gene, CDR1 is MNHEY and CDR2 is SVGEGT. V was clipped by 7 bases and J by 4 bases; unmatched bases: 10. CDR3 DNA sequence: TGTGCCAGCACCGACCGGGACAGCTCTTACAATGAGCAGTTCTTC. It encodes CASTDRDSSYNEQFF.

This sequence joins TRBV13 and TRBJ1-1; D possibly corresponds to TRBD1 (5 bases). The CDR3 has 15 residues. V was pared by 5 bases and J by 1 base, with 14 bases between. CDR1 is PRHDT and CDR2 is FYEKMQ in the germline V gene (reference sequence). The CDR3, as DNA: TGTGCCAGCAGCGAGGGGACCGGAAGGAACACTGAAGCTTTCTTT. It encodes CASSEGTGRNTEAFF.

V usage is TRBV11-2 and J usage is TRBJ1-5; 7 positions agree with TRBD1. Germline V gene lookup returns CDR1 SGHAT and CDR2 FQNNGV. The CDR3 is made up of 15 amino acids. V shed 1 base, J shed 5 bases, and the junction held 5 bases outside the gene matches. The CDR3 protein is CASSLGDRVDQPQHF. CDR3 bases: TGTGCCAGCAGCTTAGGAGACAGGGTCGATCAGCCCCAGCATTTT. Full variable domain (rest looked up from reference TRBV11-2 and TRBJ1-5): EAGVAQSPRYKIIEKRQSVAFWCNPISGHATLYWYQQILGQGPKLLIQFQNNGVVDDSQLPKDRFSAERLKGVDSTLKIQPAKLEDSAVYLCASSLGDRVDQPQHFGDGTRLSIL.

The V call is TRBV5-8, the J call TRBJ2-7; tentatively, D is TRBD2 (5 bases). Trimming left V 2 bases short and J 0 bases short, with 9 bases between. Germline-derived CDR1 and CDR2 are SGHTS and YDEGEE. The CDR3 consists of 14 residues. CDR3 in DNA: TGTGCCAGCAGCTTTGGAGGACGCTCCTACGAGCAGTACTTC. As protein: CASSFGGRSYEQYF.

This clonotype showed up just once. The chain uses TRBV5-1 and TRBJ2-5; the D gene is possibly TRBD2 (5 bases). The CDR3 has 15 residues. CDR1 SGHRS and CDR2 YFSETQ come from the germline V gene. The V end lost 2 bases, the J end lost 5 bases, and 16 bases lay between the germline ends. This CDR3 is CASSFLDSSGETQYF. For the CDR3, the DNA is TGCGCCAGCAGCTTCCTGGACTCATCGGGGGAGACCCAGTACTTC.

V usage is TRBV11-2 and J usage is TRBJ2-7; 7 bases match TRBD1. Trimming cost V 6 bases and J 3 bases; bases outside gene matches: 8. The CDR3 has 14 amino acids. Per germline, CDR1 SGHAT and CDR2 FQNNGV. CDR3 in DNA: TGTGCCAGCAGACTCGGACAGGTGATCTACGAGCAGTACTTC. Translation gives CASRLGQVIYEQYF.